These 18 T cell receptor beta chains share one sample of origin, sequenced in a study of regulatory T cells in long-lasting Graves disease. Stated time point: newly diagnosed GD, antithyroid drugs for less than 3 months. The TCR library was made from RNA extracted from PBMCs. Arm-PCR of CDR3 regions and iRepertoire HTBI primers were used to build TCR beta libraries. TCRdb re-derived calls from the multiplex PCR reads in MiXCR, one entry per CDR3 protein. The sample includes roughly 510,000 distinct CDR3 sequences, about 16% of them seen just once. The same specimen was also included in a second study, on T cells in Graves' hyperthyroidism and ophthalmopathy.

This sample comprised peripheral blood mononuclear cells (PBMCs), obtained at new diagnosis, from a patient treated with antithyroid drugs. Receptors originate from a man aged 18 to 30 with Graves disease.

The chain recombines TRBV6-1 with TRBJ1-2, with 9 bases fitting TRBD1. The trim removed 7 bases at V and 4 bases at J, leaving 7 bases unmatched. This CDR3 comprises 14 residues. Germline V gives CDR1 MNHNS, CDR2 SASEGT. CDR3 DNA: TGTGCCAGCAAAGACAGGGGGGGCAGCTATGGCTACACCTTC. Translated, it gives CASKDRGGSYGYTF.

Many counts were recorded for this clonotype. The chain links TRBV12-3 or TRBV12-4 to TRBJ2-7; 8 bases are shared with TRBD1. This CDR3 has 17 residues. The V and J ends lost 1 base and 3 bases, in that order; junction bases with no gene match: 11. The CDR3 region is CASSLDHGTGGLYEQYF. The CDR3 DNA is TGTGCCAGCAGTTTAGATCACGGGACAGGTGGGCTCTACGAGCAGTACTTC.

This chain links TRBV12-3 or TRBV12-4 with TRBJ2-6; D gene uncertain. This CDR3 has 13 amino acids. V was trimmed by 7 bases and J by 4 bases, leaving 8 bases between them. The CDR3 nucleotides are TGTGCCAGCACCGTCTTGGGGGCCAACGTCCTGACTTTC. Translation gives CASTVLGANVLTF.

This chain joins TRBV5-1 and TRBJ2-1; D might be TRBD1 (6 bases). The germline CDR1 and CDR2 sequences are SGHRS and YFSETQ. Trimming cost V 0 bases and J 5 bases, with 6 bases left between them. The CDR3 covers 13 residues. The CDR3 DNA sequence: TGCGCCAGCAGCTTGGGACAGGACAATGAGCAGTTCTTC. Encoded protein: CASSLGQDNEQFF. Variable domain in full (rest from reference TRBV5-1 and TRBJ2-1): KAGVTQTPRYLIKTRGQQVTLSCSPISGHRSVSWYQQTPGQGLQFLFEYFSETQRNKGNFPGRFSGRQFSNSRSEMNVSTLELGDSALYLCASSLGQDNEQFFGPGTRLTVL.

The rearrangement uses TRBV2 and TRBJ2-7, with 7 positions matching TRBD2. V was clipped by 3 bases and J by 0 bases; unmatched bases: 5. Germline V gene sequence: CDR1 SNHLY, CDR2 FYNNEI. The CDR3 has 15 amino acids. The CDR3 region is CASSDVSGTSYEQYF. CDR3 DNA sequence: TGTGCCAGCAGTGATGTCAGCGGGACCTCCTACGAGCAGTACTTC.

Ten or more counts support this clonotype. The rearrangement links TRBV6-9 to TRBJ2-5; D not resolved. With 3 bases removed from V and 5 bases from J, the gap between germline ends came to 7 bases. The CDR3 extends over 12 amino acids. Germline-derived CDR1 and CDR2 are MNHGY and SVAAGI. The CDR3 spells CASSYEAETQYF. CDR3 nucleotide sequence: TGTGCCAGCAGTTACGAGGCGGAGACCCAGTACTTC.

The chain links TRBV30 to TRBJ1-5, with 7 nucleotides matching TRBD1. Germline-derived CDR1 and CDR2 are GTSNPN and SVGIG (reference sequence). This CDR3 comprises 14 residues. Germline trimming cut 1 base from V and 5 bases from J; bases unmatched to any gene: 5. CDR3 in amino acids: CAWSGVQGDQPQHF. Written as DNA, the CDR3 is TGTGCCTGGAGTGGGGTTCAGGGGGATCAGCCCCAGCATTTT.

There are many counts of this clonotype. The rearrangement joins TRBV28 to TRBJ2-1; tentative D call: TRBD2 (6 bases). This CDR3 is built from 15 residues. Germline values: CDR1 MDHEN, CDR2 SYDVKM. Trimming took off 1 base at V and 5 bases at J, with 12 bases between the two ends. In DNA form, the CDR3 reads TGTGCCAGCAGTTTATTTCCGGGAGTAAACAATGAGCAGTTCTTC. Translating it yields CASSLFPGVNNEQFF.

The chain joins TRBV6-5 to TRBJ2-7, with TRBD2 matching over 10 bases. This CDR3 contains 18 residues. Germline V gene data show CDR1 as MNHEY and CDR2 as SVGAGI. V shed 2 bases, J shed 5 bases, and the junction held 15 bases outside the gene matches. The CDR3 is CASSYLDGLADGDDEQYF. For the CDR3, the DNA is TGTGCCAGCAGTTACCTTGATGGACTAGCGGACGGAGACGACGAGCAGTACTTC.

The J gene is TRBJ1-3, the V gene TRBV6-2 or TRBV6-3; maybe TRBD1 (6 bases). CDR1 is MNHEY and CDR2 is SVGEGT in the germline V gene. This CDR3 contains 14 residues. V was trimmed by 6 bases and J by 7 bases, leaving 16 bases between them. The CDR3 spells CASSQGHRRNTIYF. Written as DNA, the CDR3 is TGTGCCAGCAGCCAGGGACATAGGAGGAACACCATATATTTT.

This clonotype was seen at least ten times. The gene calls are TRBV2 and TRBJ2-1; 10 bases are shared with TRBD2. This CDR3 comprises 15 residues. After removal of 5 bases from V and 0 bases from J, the junction contained 1 base not matched to a gene. Germline CDR1 is SNHLY and CDR2 is FYNNEI. The CDR3 loop reads CASSIAGGSYNEQFF. The CDR3 DNA follows: TGTGCCAGCAGTATAGCGGGGGGCTCCTACAATGAGCAGTTCTTC.

At least ten counts were recorded for this clonotype. The chain couples TRBV28 to TRBJ2-3, with TRBD1 identical over 7 bases. CDR1 MDHEN and CDR2 SYDVKM come from the germline V gene. The length of the CDR3 is 17 residues. The V segment lost 4 bases and the J segment 4 bases; nucleotides outside the gene matches: 14. The CDR3 coding sequence is TGTGCCAGCAGTTCGCTAGGGGGACAGTCTCGCTCAGATACGCAGTATTTT. Its protein is CASSSLGGQSRSDTQYF.

At least ten counts were recorded for this clonotype. The chain links TRBV11-2 to TRBJ2-7, with D perhaps matching TRBD2 (6 bases). The CDR3 has 18 amino acids. Trimming removed 3 bases from V and 0 bases from J, with 21 bases in between. The V gene's germline CDR1 is SGHAT and CDR2 FQNNGV. The CDR3 loop reads CASSFLGGLRGPSYEQYF. CDR3 sequence (DNA): TGTGCCAGCAGCTTCCTCGGGGGACTTCGGGGACCCTCCTACGAGCAGTACTTC.

The rearrangement links TRBV4-1 to TRBJ1-1; TRBD1 is a possible D gene (6 bases). Germline V gene data show CDR1 as MGHRA and CDR2 as YSYEKL. Trimming removed 4 bases from V and 1 base from J, with 13 bases in between. The CDR3 totals 15 residues. Here the CDR3 reads CASSPSRGANTEAFF. CDR3 nucleotides: TGCGCCAGCAGCCCTTCTCGGGGGGCGAACACTGAAGCTTTCTTT.

In this sample, this clonotype turned up a few times. This sequence joins TRBV19 and TRBJ1-1, with 10 bases lining up with TRBD1. Germline V gives CDR1 LNHDA, CDR2 SQIVND (reference sequence). Losses at the gene ends were 7 bases for V and 1 base for J; bases not matched to a gene: 6. The CDR3 has 15 residues. The CDR3 here is CASIPRDRGNTEAFF. CDR3 sequence (DNA): TGTGCCAGTATCCCCCGGGACAGGGGGAACACTGAAGCTTTCTTT. Drawing the rest from reference TRBV19 and TRBJ1-1, the complete variable domain is DGGITQSPKYLFRKEGQNVTLSCEQNLNHDAMYWYRQDPGQGLRLIYYSQIVNDFQKGDIAEGYSVSREKKESFPLTVTSAQKNPTAFYLCASIPRDRGNTEAFFGQGTRLTVV.

This clonotype was detected only a few times. The chain employs TRBV5-6 and TRBJ2-7, with 10 bases identical to TRBD2. CDR3 size: 14 residues. The ends lost 7 bases at V and 4 bases at J; junction bases unmatched: 8. Per the germline V gene, CDR1 is SGHDT and CDR2 is YYEEEE. CDR3 protein: CASHTGTSAYEQYF. The CDR3 DNA sequence: TGTGCCAGCCATACCGGGACTAGCGCATACGAGCAGTACTTC.

This clonotype was picked up many times. V and J are TRBV7-8 and TRBJ2-1; 8 nucleotides match TRBD2. CDR1 is SGHVS, CDR2 FQNEAQ, per germline. V gave up 2 bases and J gave up 8 bases; unmatched junction bases: 11. This CDR3 is built from 16 residues. The DNA of the CDR3 is TGTGCCAGCAGCTTACGCCGGGTAGCGGGAATCGATGAGCAGTTCTTC. Protein sequence: CASSLRRVAGIDEQFF. The whole variable domain, filled in from reference TRBV7-8 and TRBJ2-1, reads GAGVSQSPRYKVAKRGQDVALRCDPISGHVSLFWYQQALGQGPEFLTYFQNEAQLDKSGLPSDRFFAERPEGSVSTLKIQRTQQEDSAVYLCASSLRRVAGIDEQFFGPGTRLTVL.

J is TRBJ2-1 and V is TRBV20-1, with D uncertain. Trimming cost V 0 bases and J 5 bases, with 14 bases left between them. The CDR3 contains 15 residues. Per germline, CDR1 DFQATT and CDR2 SNEGSKA (reference sequence). CDR3 coding DNA: TGCAGTGCTAGAGATCCCCGCAGCACTAACAATGAGCAGTTCTTC. It specifies CSARDPRSTNNEQFF.